Following are 32 T cell receptor beta chains from one sample sequenced in a study of early T cells in non-severe SARS-CoV-2 infection. TCRdb itself ran the 5' RACE reads through MiXCR, one entry per CDR3 protein. The sample lists approximately 85,000 distinct CDR3 sequences, approximately 13% occurring once. The sample was whole blood. The receptors were gathered from an adult who was a healthcare worker with PCR-confirmed SARS-CoV-2 infection or an uninfected control (not recorded which).

This clonotype showed up just a few times. This chain joins TRBV6-4 and TRBJ1-1; D remains unclear. Germline CDR1 is MRHNA and CDR2 is SNTAGT. The V end lost 7 bases, the J end lost 0 bases, and 12 bases lay between the germline ends. The CDR3 runs 14 residues. Here the CDR3 reads CASKLNDLNTEAFF. CDR3 sequence (DNA): TGTGCCAGCAAGCTAAATGACTTGAACACTGAAGCTTTCTTT.

The table lists this clonotype with a few counts. The chain employs TRBV6-2 or TRBV6-3 and TRBJ2-1; TRBD2 agrees at 8 bases. This CDR3 has 16 residues. V was clipped by 0 bases and J by 5 bases; unmatched bases: 6. Germline V CDR1 and CDR2: MNHEY, SVGEGT. The CDR3 region has the DNA TGTGCCAGCAGTTACTCTGCCCTAGCGGGCCACAATGAGCAGTTCTTC. This sequence encodes CASSYSALAGHNEQFF.

This clonotype turned up a few times. This chain uses TRBV2 with TRBJ2-5; 7 nucleotides line up with TRBD2. The V and J ends lost 7 bases and 5 bases, in that order; junction bases with no gene match: 13. Germline V gene sequence: CDR1 SNHLY, CDR2 FYNNEI. This CDR3 has 15 amino acids. The CDR3 DNA sequence: TGTGCCAGCATGGGGGGGACTCCCAGACGGGAGACCCAGTACTTC. The encoded protein is CASMGGTPRRETQYF.

V usage is TRBV10-1 and J usage is TRBJ2-1; possible D gene TRBD2, 5 bases. Per germline, CDR1 WNHNN and CDR2 SYGVQD (reference sequence). This CDR3 has 14 amino acids. V shed 3 bases and J shed 10 bases, with 16 bases lying between them. The CDR3 is CASSERTDVGEQFF. DNA of the CDR3: TGCGCCAGCAGTGAAAGGACTGACGTGGGGGAGCAGTTCTTC.

This clonotype was detected many times. The V gene is TRBV29-1, the J gene TRBJ2-5; D may match TRBD1 or TRBD2 (5 bases each). This CDR3 comprises 12 residues. The germline gives CDR1 SQVTM, CDR2 ANQGSEA. V lost 4 bases to trimming and J lost 5 bases, with 11 bases between them. CDR3: CSVVPGTETQYF. Written as DNA, the CDR3 is TGCAGCGTTGTCCCGGGGACGGAGACCCAGTACTTC.

This clonotype was counted ten times or more. V is TRBV30 and J is TRBJ1-5; D possibly corresponds to TRBD1 (5 bases). V was clipped by 2 bases and J by 7 bases, with 15 bases between them. This CDR3 has 14 amino acids. CDR1 and CDR2 (germline): GTSNPN, SVGIG (reference sequence). CDR3 protein: CAWSYGTLGQPQHF. The CDR3 DNA reads as TGTGCCTGGAGTTATGGGACGTTGGGCCAGCCCCAGCATTTT.

CDR3 sequence: CASSLDGINEQFF. Here the CDR3 DNA reads TGTGCCAGCAGCCTGGACGGGATCAATGAGCAGTTCTTC. The chain joins TRBV11-3 to TRBJ2-1; possible D gene TRBD2, 5 bases. Trimming stripped 5 bases from V and 6 bases from J, with 11 bases between. The CDR3 covers 13 residues. In germline, CDR1 is SGHNT, CDR2 YENEEA.

This rearrangement joins TRBV19 to TRBJ1-5; D gene uncertain. V lost 2 bases and J lost 5, with 13 bases in between. This CDR3 has 15 residues. CDR1 LNHDA and CDR2 SQIVND come from the germline V gene (reference sequence). The CDR3 DNA sequence: TGTGCCAGTAGTATATACGGAGCTTTCGATCAGCCCCAGCATTTT. Protein product: CASSIYGAFDQPQHF.

This clonotype appeared many times. The V and J genes are TRBV20-1 and TRBJ2-3; D gene uncertain. Germline-derived CDR1 and CDR2 are DFQATT and SNEGSKA (reference sequence). CDR3 length: 10 amino acids. The CDR3 spells CSRFTDTQYF. The DNA for the CDR3 is TGCAGCCGATTCACAGATACGCAGTATTTT.

The chain employs TRBV2 and TRBJ2-6; the D is unclear. The CDR3 runs to 14 residues. Germline assignment: CDR1 SNHLY and CDR2 FYNNEI. V shed 3 bases and J shed 0 bases, with 3 bases lying between them. The chain's CDR3 is CASSEFSGANVLTF. The CDR3 DNA sequence: TGTGCCAGCAGTGAGTTCTCTGGGGCCAACGTCCTGACTTTC.

In its sample, this clonotype was seen many times. This rearrangement joins TRBV9 to TRBJ2-3; D possibly corresponds to TRBD1 (6 bases). CDR1 and CDR2 (germline): SGDLS, YYNGEE. Trimming cost V 3 bases and J 0 bases, with 8 bases left between them. The CDR3 runs to 14 residues. CDR3 sequence: CASSADRSTDTQYF. CDR3 nucleotides: TGTGCCAGCAGCGCGGACAGAAGCACAGATACGCAGTATTTT.

This clonotype has only one observation. V gene TRBV20-1 combines with J gene TRBJ2-3; D may correspond to TRBD1 or TRBD2 (5 bases each). The CDR3 runs to 13 residues. Germline CDR1 is DFQATT and CDR2 is SNEGSKA (reference sequence). Trimming shortened V by 7 bases and J by 6 bases, and 17 bases separated the two germline ends. The CDR3 loop reads CSVEPGARDTQYF. In DNA, the CDR3 is TGCAGTGTAGAGCCCGGGGCAAGGGATACGCAGTATTTT.

This clonotype showed up many times. The chain has TRBV20-1 and TRBJ2-7; 7 nucleotides align to TRBD1. CDR3 length equals 14 residues. J lost 5 bases, V lost 6 bases, and 13 bases had no gene match. The germline CDR1 and CDR2 sequences are DFQATT and SNEGSKA (reference sequence). The CDR3 nucleotides read TGCAGTGCCCTCCTACCGACAGGGCTGAACGAGCAGTACTTC. It encodes CSALLPTGLNEQYF.

This clonotype was detected many times. The CDR3 spells CASRALGLGDEQFF. For the CDR3, the DNA is TGTGCCAGCAGGGCCCTCGGACTAGGGGATGAGCAGTTCTTC. This chain joins TRBV2 and TRBJ2-1; TRBD2 matches at 7 bases. Germline V lookup: CDR1 SNHLY, CDR2 FYNNEI. The CDR3 consists of 14 residues. The ends lost 6 bases at V and 8 bases at J; junction bases unmatched: 10.

In its sample, this clonotype was seen a few times. The rearrangement joins TRBV12-3 or TRBV12-4 to TRBJ2-7; D may be TRBD2 (5 bases). V lost 5 bases, J lost 9 bases, and 26 bases lay in between. The CDR3 length is 16 residues. This CDR3 is CASSPQKDSRVGGQYF. The CDR3 DNA follows: TGTGCCAGCAGTCCGCAAAAGGACTCCCGAGTCGGTGGGCAGTACTTC.

This clonotype has at least ten counts. The chain is built from TRBV5-4 and TRBJ1-2; no clear D. V was clipped by 4 bases and J by 2 bases, with 24 bases between them. CDR3 length: 18 amino acids. From germline, CDR1 is SGHNT and CDR2 YYREEE (reference sequence). The CDR3 DNA reads TGTGCCAGCAGCCCCGACCGGGGTTTGGATTTTGGGAACTATGGCTACACCTTC. It encodes CASSPDRGLDFGNYGYTF.

This clonotype was counted between two and nine times. The chain links TRBV7-2 to TRBJ2-3, with unresolved D. This CDR3 contains 15 residues. With 1 base removed from V and 10 bases from J, the gap between germline ends came to 18 bases. Germline CDR1 reads SGHTA; CDR2 reads FQGNSA. CDR3 loop: CASSLDPDASWAQYF. CDR3 nucleotides: TGTGCCAGCAGCTTAGACCCGGACGCATCATGGGCGCAGTATTTT.

This clonotype was detected only a few times. The chain combines TRBV6-8 with TRBJ1-1; possible D gene TRBD1, 5 bases. V lost 7 bases, J lost 5 bases, and 14 bases lay in between. From germline, CDR1 is MNHGY and CDR2 SAAAGT. CDR3 size: 13 residues. The CDR3 bases are TGTGCCAGCACCCGGGGGGGAGTGACTGAAGCTTTCTTT. Translated, it gives CASTRGGVTEAFF.

The chain recombines TRBV6-1 with TRBJ2-7; 9 nucleotides line up with TRBD2. The germline V gene has CDR1 MNHNS and CDR2 SASEGT. This CDR3 region has 14 residues. J gave up 4 bases and V 4 bases, and 5 bases lay outside the gene matches. CDR3 loop: CASSAPGLAYEQYF. DNA of the CDR3: TGTGCCAGCAGTGCCCCGGGACTAGCTTACGAGCAGTACTTC.

This chain uses TRBV10-2 with TRBJ1-2, with TRBD1 identical over 10 bases. CDR3 size: 13 residues. V was pared by 6 bases and J by 4 bases, with 2 bases of the junction left unmatched. The germline V gene encodes CDR1 WSHSY and CDR2 SAAADI. CDR3 protein: CASRDRGSYGYTF. In DNA, the CDR3 is TGCGCCAGCAGGGACAGGGGGAGCTATGGCTACACCTTC.

This clonotype has ten or more counts. The rearrangement joins TRBV20-1 to TRBJ2-7; perhaps TRBD2 as D (6 bases). CDR1 is DFQATT, CDR2 SNEGSKA, per germline (reference sequence). CDR3 length equals 12 residues. V dropped 5 bases and J dropped 1 base, with 9 bases sitting between them. The CDR3 DNA reads TGCAGTGCTCACGGGGGTTCCTACGAGCAGTACTTC. Its protein product is CSAHGGSYEQYF.

This rearrangement joins TRBV14 to TRBJ2-7; no clear D gene. The CDR3 length is 13 residues. Germline assignment: CDR1 SGHDN and CDR2 FVKESK. V lost 5 bases, J lost 0 bases, and 8 bases lay in between. The CDR3 is CASSAVSSYEQYF. CDR3 nucleotide sequence: TGTGCCAGCAGCGCGGTCAGCTCCTACGAGCAGTACTTC.

This clonotype was seen a handful of times. The chain couples TRBV5-1 to TRBJ2-7; 7 bases align to TRBD1. V was pared by 0 bases and J by 2 bases, with 14 bases of the junction left unmatched. This CDR3 is built from 18 residues. Germline loops: CDR1 SGHRS, CDR2 YFSETQ. CDR3 sequence: CASSLAFFSTGPTYEQYF. DNA for the CDR3: TGCGCCAGCAGCTTGGCCTTCTTTTCGACAGGGCCAACCTACGAGCAGTACTTC.

Of note for this clonotype: At one end the junction does not follow the germline gene, possibly because of a read error. This chain's CDR3 is CASSPTGGADTQYF. The CDR3 DNA follows: TGTGCTAGCAGCCCGACAGGGGGGGCAGATACGCAGTATTTT. The gene calls are TRBV7-7 and TRBJ2-3, with TRBD1 matching over 9 bases. Germline CDR1 reads SSHAT; CDR2 reads FNYEAQ (reference sequence). The CDR3 consists of 14 residues.

The chain recombines TRBV12-3 or TRBV12-4 with TRBJ1-3; D possibly corresponds to TRBD1 (5 bases). The CDR3 contains 14 residues. Trimming removed 6 bases at V and 2 bases at J, with 11 bases between. The CDR3, as DNA: TGTGCCAGCAGCCCAGGGATCGCTGGAAACACCATATATTTT. Translated: CASSPGIAGNTIYF.

V gene TRBV20-1 combines with J gene TRBJ2-7; the D gene is possibly TRBD2 (6 bases). CDR3 size: 12 residues. Germline loops: CDR1 DFQATT, CDR2 SNEGSKA (reference sequence). The CDR3 is CSLGSGAYEQYF. The CDR3 DNA sequence: TGCAGCCTAGGTAGCGGCGCCTACGAGCAGTACTTC.

J is TRBJ2-1 and V is TRBV3-1; 8 positions match TRBD2. Trimming took 1 base from V and 5 from J; bases not matched to a gene: 7. Germline CDR1 reads LGHDT; CDR2 reads YNNKEL (reference sequence). CDR3 size: 16 residues. CDR3 sequence: CASSQASGRVDNEQFF. The CDR3 DNA follows: TGTGCCAGCAGCCAAGCGAGCGGGAGAGTGGACAATGAGCAGTTCTTC.

The genes are TRBV14 and TRBJ2-1, with a tentative D call TRBD2 (5 bases). This CDR3 is built from 17 residues. Per germline, CDR1 SGHDN and CDR2 FVKESK. With 3 bases removed from V and 4 bases from J, the gap between germline ends came to 19 bases. Here the CDR3 DNA reads TGTGCCAGCAGCCATGACGCGGGCTCCACGGGGTACAATGAGCAGTTCTTC. Residues: CASSHDAGSTGYNEQFF.

This clonotype was counted a few times. This chain joins TRBV12-3 or TRBV12-4 and TRBJ2-7; 7 nucleotides agree with TRBD1. The ends lost 5 bases at V and 4 bases at J; junction bases unmatched: 8. CDR3 size: 14 residues. The CDR3 is CASSLETGWYEQYF. The DNA of the CDR3 is TGTGCCAGCAGTCTGGAGACAGGGTGGTACGAGCAGTACTTC.

This chain links TRBV29-1 with TRBJ2-3; the match to TRBD1 covers 8 bases. Per germline, CDR1 SQVTM and CDR2 ANQGSEA. V dropped 7 bases and J dropped 1; count of bases not matched to a gene: 7. The CDR3 runs 14 residues. CDR3 protein: CSAGQGARTDTQYF. DNA for the CDR3: TGCAGCGCCGGACAGGGAGCCCGCACAGATACGCAGTATTTT.

This clonotype was seen only a few times. V gene TRBV7-9 combines with J gene TRBJ1-4; 8 bases line up with TRBD1. CDR3 length: 15 amino acids. Germline-derived CDR1 and CDR2 are SEHNR and FQNEAQ (reference sequence). V was clipped by 6 bases and J by 0 bases; unmatched bases: 3. CDR3 protein: CASSEQGATNEKLFF. CDR3 DNA sequence: TGTGCCAGCAGTGAACAGGGGGCAACTAATGAAAAACTGTTTTTT.

This clonotype occurred many times. This sequence joins TRBV20-1 and TRBJ1-1, with D uncertain. The germline gives CDR1 DFQATT, CDR2 SNEGSKA (reference sequence). The germline V and J ends were trimmed by 6 bases and 1 base, with 15 bases remaining between them. The CDR3 sequence is 14 residues long. In DNA, the CDR3 is TGCAGTGCGTATATGGGCGGATGGAACACTGAAGCTTTCTTT. It codes for CSAYMGGWNTEAFF.